These 19 T cell receptor beta chains came from one sample sequenced in a study of cytomegalovirus exposure and HLA in healthy donors. PCR employed 60 Vbeta and 13 Jbeta primers. Assay: immunoSEQ multiplex PCR; the TCRdb copy retains only in-frame clones and omits some. This table has 95,000 to 150,000 clones, around three quarters appearing once. The specimen sequenced was PBMCs. The receptors come from a middle-aged woman in good health and CMV-seropositive.

The rearrangement uses TRBV4-2 and TRBJ1-2; D possibly corresponds to TRBD1 (5 bases). Germline V CDR1 and CDR2: LGHNA, YNFKEQ. The V and J ends lost 4 bases and 3 bases respectively, with 18 bases between them. The CDR3 length is 16 residues. CDR3: CASSPWDRRGDYGYTF. The CDR3 nucleotides read TGTGCCAGCAGCCCATGGGACCGACGGGGGGACTATGGCTACACCTTC.

This clone was seen a few times. The V and J genes are TRBV6-1 and TRBJ2-1, with a tentative D call TRBD1 (6 bases). The CDR3 spans 15 residues. The V and J ends lost 2 bases and 3 bases respectively, with 11 bases between them. Germline-derived CDR1 and CDR2 are MNHNS and SASEGT. CDR3 in amino acids: CASSEIVGGYNEQFF. As DNA, the CDR3 is TGTGCCAGCAGTGAAATCGTAGGGGGCTACAATGAGCAGTTCTTC.

This clone is termed medium-sized. The chain carries TRBV7-2 and TRBJ2-5, with a weak D call TRBD2 (5 bases). CDR1 SGHTA and CDR2 FQGNSA come from the germline V gene. Between the trimmed V and J ends, which lost 1 base and 5 bases, there was a span of 5 bases. The CDR3 has 12 amino acids. Here the CDR3 DNA reads TGTGCCAGCAGCTTAGGGACTGAGACCCAGTACTTC. Translating it yields CASSLGTETQYF.

The chain uses TRBV18 and TRBJ2-5, with D possibly being TRBD2 (6 bases). Germline V gives CDR1 KGHSH, CDR2 LQKENI. The CDR3 has 15 residues. Trimming cost V 3 bases and J 4 bases, with 15 bases left between them. The CDR3 DNA sequence: TGTGCCAGCTCACCGTTTGGGGGAGGCGGAGAGACCCAGTACTTC. Protein product: CASSPFGGGGETQYF.

This chain links TRBV4-3 with TRBJ2-1; TRBD1 matches 9 bases. CDR3 size: 15 residues. Germline CDR1 LGHNA, CDR2 YSLEER. The J segment lost 6 bases and the V segment lost 4 bases, leaving 7 bases of the junction unmatched. The CDR3 DNA follows: TGCGCCAGCAGCCGGGACAGGGTAGGTGTCAATGAGCAGTTCTTC. Encoded protein: CASSRDRVGVNEQFF.

V is TRBV29-1 and J is TRBJ1-2, with D possibly TRBD1 on 5 matching bases. Trimming took off 4 bases at V and 8 bases at J, with 14 bases between the two ends. This CDR3 contains 12 residues. The germline CDR1 and CDR2 sequences are SQVTM and ANQGSEA. The CDR3 nucleotides are TGCAGCGTTGCGGGGGATGGTGGCGGCTACACCTTC. It specifies CSVAGDGGGYTF.

V gene TRBV19 combines with J gene TRBJ2-3; 10 bases agree with TRBD1. The CDR3 is made up of 15 amino acids. Germline trimming cut 9 bases from V and 4 bases from J; bases unmatched to any gene: 10. The germline V gene encodes CDR1 LNHDA and CDR2 SQIVND (reference sequence). The CDR3 region has the DNA TGTGCCAGCTCAATTCCGGGACAGGGGTCAGATACGCAGTATTTT. Protein: CASSIPGQGSDTQYF.

The chain combines TRBV7-2 with TRBJ2-5; 9 bases fit TRBD2. The CDR3 runs to 17 residues. CDR1 SGHTA and CDR2 FQGNSA come from the germline V gene. The V and J ends lost 1 base and 4 bases, in that order; junction bases with no gene match: 10. The CDR3 region has the DNA TGTGCCAGCAGCTTAGGCGGGTGGCGGGGGGGCCGAGAGACCCAGTACTTC. Translating it yields CASSLGGWRGGRETQYF.

The chain is built from TRBV7-9 and TRBJ1-1, with a tentative D call TRBD1 (5 bases). The V and J ends lost 5 bases and 6 bases respectively, with 7 bases between them. Germline V gene sequence: CDR1 SEHNR, CDR2 FQNEAQ (reference sequence). The CDR3 spans 11 residues. The CDR3 DNA is TGTGCCAGCAGCCGGGGGGCTGAAGCTTTCTTT. Encoded protein: CASSRGAEAFF.

The chain is built from TRBV1 and TRBJ2-7; the table assigns TRBD2, which was not confirmed against the DNA. TRBV1 is given as a pseudogene. There are 12 residues in the CDR3. The CDR3 loop reads CTSSQDFYEQYF. The CDR3 DNA is TGCACCAGCAGCCAAGACTTCTACGAGCAGTACTTC.

The chain has TRBV5-4 and TRBJ1-1, with a weak D call TRBD1 (5 bases). CDR3 length: 14 amino acids. Germline V gives CDR1 SGHNT, CDR2 YYREEE (reference sequence). V was cut by 0 bases and J by 2 bases, with 8 bases left in between. The CDR3 DNA follows: TGTGCCAGCAGCTTGGGACAGCGTAACACTGAAGCTTTCTTT. Amino acids: CASSLGQRNTEAFF.

This clone is a singleton in its sample. One end of the junction is discordant with germline, which a read error may explain. CDR3 nucleotide sequence: TGTGCTAGCAGCGTAGAACCTAGCCAAGGTCGCGAGCAGTACTTC. It is translated as CASSVEPSQGREQYF. The V and J genes are TRBV9 and TRBJ2-7; D might be TRBD2 (5 bases). Germline loops: CDR1 SGDLS, CDR2 YYNGEE. The CDR3 has 15 amino acids.

This clone was recorded only once. The rearrangement uses TRBV6-5 and TRBJ2-6; D uncertain. This CDR3 is built from 15 residues. Trimming left V 6 bases short and J 2 bases short, with 11 bases between. Germline V lookup: CDR1 MNHEY, CDR2 SVGAGI. The CDR3 sequence: CASRRHLTGANVLTF. The CDR3, as DNA: TGTGCCAGCAGAAGACACCTAACTGGGGCCAACGTCCTGACTTTC.

The chain joins TRBV7-2 to TRBJ2-5; D is possibly TRBD2 (6 bases). The V gene lost 5 bases and the J gene lost 7 bases, with 17 bases spanning the gap. This CDR3 has 14 residues. Germline assignment: CDR1 SGHTA and CDR2 FQGNSA. The CDR3 region has the DNA TGTGCCAGCAGCCGGGACTCCACACAGTCGACCCAGTACTTC. It yields the protein CASSRDSTQSTQYF.

The V and J genes are TRBV13 and TRBJ2-7; D possibly corresponds to TRBD2 (5 bases). The CDR3 contains 13 residues. Looked up from germline, CDR1 is PRHDT and CDR2 is FYEKMQ (reference sequence). The V gene lost 1 base and the J gene lost 5 bases, with 9 bases spanning the gap. The CDR3 protein is CASSLVLEDEQYF. CDR3 bases: TGTGCCAGCAGCTTAGTTCTGGAGGACGAGCAGTACTTC. Combining the CDR3 with reference TRBV13 and TRBJ2-7 gives the whole variable domain AAGVIQSPRHLIKEKRETATLKCYPIPRHDTVYWYQQGPGQDPQFLISFYEKMQSDKGSIPDRFSAQQFSDYHSELNMSSLELGDSALYFCASSLVLEDEQYFGPGTRLTVT.

The chain joins TRBV7-2 to TRBJ1-5; no reliable D call. This CDR3 comprises 13 residues. Trimming shortened V by 5 bases and J by 7 bases, and 12 bases separated the two germline ends. Germline V gives CDR1 SGHTA, CDR2 FQGNSA. CDR3 in DNA: TGTGCCAGCAGCCGGGAGGAAAGACAGCCCCAGCATTTT. Encoded protein: CASSREERQPQHF.

This chain uses TRBV6-1 with TRBJ2-7; 8 bases are shared with TRBD1. CDR1 is MNHNS, CDR2 SASEGT, per germline. This CDR3 is built from 14 residues. Trimming cost V 5 bases and J 7 bases; bases outside gene matches: 10. The CDR3 spells CASSRDRTNGEQYF. The CDR3 DNA follows: TGTGCCAGCAGTCGGGACAGGACCAATGGAGAGCAGTACTTC.

The genes are TRBV11-2 and TRBJ2-5; the D gene is possibly TRBD2 (5 bases). This CDR3 contains 14 residues. The ends were cut back, 5 bases at V and 4 bases at J, with 14 bases in the middle. The germline gives CDR1 SGHAT, CDR2 FQNNGV. CDR3 nucleotide sequence: TGTGCCAGCAGCCGAACTAGTTCCCCAGAGACCCAGTACTTC. Amino acids: CASSRTSSPETQYF.

This chain uses TRBV6-5 with TRBJ2-3; D is unclear. The CDR3 is 14 amino acids. V shed 6 bases and J shed 2 bases, with 12 bases lying between them. Per germline, CDR1 MNHEY and CDR2 SVGAGI. The CDR3 loop reads CASSTERFTDTQYF. The CDR3 DNA reads TGTGCCAGCAGCACCGAACGGTTCACAGATACGCAGTATTTT.